The rows below give T cell receptor beta chains drawn from one sample of a study of cytomegalovirus exposure and HLA in healthy donors. Clones were sequenced by immunoSEQ multiplex PCR, and TCRdb holds only the in-frame ones, with some missing. The repertoire holds 120,000 or so clones, with over 70% as singletons. Sequences were obtained from PBMCs. Source of these receptors: a woman aged 45-65 years in good health and CMV-seropositive. The CDR3 runs from the conserved cysteine through the conserved F or W. Fields, in order: V gene, CDR3 length, J gene, D gene, CDR3 protein, CDR3 DNA. The D gene is left open where the match is weak.

v_call: TRBV30
cdr3_length: 14
j_call: TRBJ1-4
d_call: TRBD1
cdr3_aa: CAWSLGTGPEKLFF
cdr3_nt: TGTGCCTGGAGTTTGGGGACAGGGCCTGAAAAACTGTTTTTT

v_call: TRBV25-1
cdr3_length: 16
j_call: TRBJ2-1
d_call: TRBD2
cdr3_aa: CASSPNGGASYNEQFF
cdr3_nt: TGTGCCAGCAGCCCCAACGGGGGGGCTTCCTACAATGAGCAGTTCTTC

v_call: TRBV4-3
cdr3_length: 19
j_call: TRBJ2-2
d_call: TRBD2
cdr3_aa: CASSQGVAWREENTGELFF
cdr3_nt: TGCGCCAGCAGCCAAGGGGTCGCCTGGCGGGAGGAGAACACCGGGGAGCTGTTTTTT

v_call: TRBV4-3
cdr3_length: 16
j_call: TRBJ1-1
d_call: .
cdr3_aa: CASSQPPNRDLTEAFF
cdr3_nt: TGCGCCAGCAGCCAACCTCCAAACAGGGACCTCACTGAAGCTTTCTTT

v_call: TRBV13
cdr3_length: 14
j_call: TRBJ2-1
d_call: TRBD2
cdr3_aa: CASSPHGASGKVFF
cdr3_nt: TGTGCCAGCAGCCCCCATGGGGCTAGCGGGAAAGTGTTCTTC

v_call: TRBV18
cdr3_length: 14
j_call: TRBJ2-5
d_call: TRBD1
cdr3_aa: CASSPGTGRETQYF
cdr3_nt: TGTGCCAGCTCACCCGGGACAGGGCGAGAGACCCAGTACTTC

v_call: TRBV2
cdr3_length: 14
j_call: TRBJ1-1
d_call: .
cdr3_aa: CASSERRENTEAFF
cdr3_nt: TGTGCCAGCAGTGAGCGCAGGGAGAACACTGAAGCTTTCTTT

v_call: TRBV5-1
cdr3_length: 18
j_call: TRBJ2-1
d_call: TRBD2
cdr3_aa: CASSSLSGSPPAYNEQFF
cdr3_nt: TGCGCCAGCAGCTCCCTCAGCGGGAGCCCCCCCGCCTACAATGAGCAGTTCTTC

v_call: TRBV15
cdr3_length: 14
j_call: TRBJ2-5
d_call: TRBD1
cdr3_aa: CATSRNRGRETQYF
cdr3_nt: TGTGCCACCAGCAGAAACAGGGGGAGAGAGACCCAGTACTTC

v_call: TRBV6-1
cdr3_length: 14
j_call: TRBJ1-3
d_call: .
cdr3_aa: CASSEAQSGNTIYF
cdr3_nt: TGTGCCAGCAGTGAAGCTCAATCTGGAAACACCATATATTTT

v_call: TRBV21-1
cdr3_length: 13
j_call: TRBJ2-7
d_call: .
cdr3_aa: CASSKVVRRGQYF
cdr3_nt: TGTGCCAGCAGCAAAGTTGTCCGACGGGGGCAGTACTTC

v_call: TRBV2
cdr3_length: 13
j_call: TRBJ2-1
d_call: TRBD1
cdr3_aa: CASSGQGINEQFF
cdr3_nt: TGTGCCAGCAGCGGACAGGGAATCAATGAGCAGTTCTTC

v_call: TRBV5-1
cdr3_length: 15
j_call: TRBJ1-6
d_call: TRBD1
cdr3_aa: CASSEQGAGNSPLHF
cdr3_nt: TGCGCCAGCAGCGAACAGGGGGCTGGGAATTCACCCCTCCACTTT

v_call: TRBV15
cdr3_length: 15
j_call: TRBJ1-5
d_call: .
cdr3_aa: CATSRDGHFSQPQHF
cdr3_nt: TGTGCCACCAGCAGAGATGGACATTTCAGTCAGCCCCAGCATTTT

v_call: TRBV6-5
cdr3_length: 15
j_call: TRBJ1-5
d_call: .
cdr3_aa: CASSYSSRSDQPQHF
cdr3_nt: TGTGCCAGCAGTTACTCGTCCAGGTCGGATCAGCCCCAGCATTTT

v_call: TRBV4-3
cdr3_length: 13
j_call: TRBJ2-1
d_call: .
cdr3_aa: CASSQEARGEQFF
cdr3_nt: TGCGCCAGCAGCCAAGAGGCTCGAGGTGAGCAGTTCTTC

v_call: TRBV19
cdr3_length: 14
j_call: TRBJ2-2
d_call: .
cdr3_aa: CASELIGGAGELFF
cdr3_nt: TGTGCCAGTGAACTAATCGGAGGGGCCGGGGAGCTGTTTTTT

v_call: TRBV7-8
cdr3_length: 12
j_call: TRBJ2-1
d_call: TRBD2
cdr3_aa: CASVGGRSEQFF
cdr3_nt: TGTGCCTCCGTGGGAGGGCGGAGTGAGCAGTTCTTC

v_call: TRBV10-1
cdr3_length: 19
j_call: TRBJ1-5
d_call: TRBD1
cdr3_aa: CASSESKQGEDDSNQPQHF
cdr3_nt: TGCGCCAGCAGTGAGTCGAAGCAGGGGGAAGATGATAGCAATCAGCCCCAGCATTTT

v_call: TRBV7-2
cdr3_length: 17
j_call: TRBJ2-5
d_call: TRBD1
cdr3_aa: CASSLGGTGGRRETQYF
cdr3_nt: TGTGCCAGCAGCTTAGGCGGGACAGGGGGTCGTCGGGAGACCCAGTACTTC